Detailed here is one T cell receptor (beta chain). The data were taken from a study of blood T cell repertoires in COVID-19. Study-wide background: Acute-phase and convalescent COVID-19 samples originated in the United States, Italy and Spain. The cDNA or gDNA used as material had been derived from T cells, B-cell-depleted T cells, or PBMCs.

Between the trimmed V and J ends, which lost 2 bases and 1 base, there was a span of 7 bases. CDR3 size: 14 residues. The germline V gene encodes CDR1 SGHDT and CDR2 YYEEEE. In the study's own analysis: Using reference gene primer amplification, nucleated cell counts were estimated. Sequenced by immunoSEQ multiplex PCR; TCRdb stores in-frame clones only, minus some. That table supplies the V and J calls and clone size; D and trimming were determined from the DNA. Altogether just over 650,000 clones are present, 85% to 90% being singletons, with the ten largest covering more than 0.25%. V usage is TRBV5-6 and J usage is TRBJ2-1; D is unclear. The receptor comes from a woman between 18 and 30 years old with acute or convalescent COVID-19. The sequencing input was peripheral blood. The CDR3 nucleotides are TGTGCCAGCAGCTTAATTCGGTCCTACAATGAGCAGTTCTTC. This encodes CASSLIRSYNEQFF.